This T cell receptor beta chain originates from a study of OX40 agonist ivuxolimab in advanced cancers. Whole-study context: Age averaged around 60 years (range roughly 23 to 90), and 82.7% were male.

The method was immunoSEQ multiplex PCR; TCRdb's version includes in-frame clones alone and lacks a portion of them. Found here are approximately 23,000 clones, approximately 86% of them singletons; the top ten hold more than 12%. Trimming left V 5 bases short and J 0 bases short, with 16 bases between. The CDR3 runs to 16 residues. CDR1 is LGHNA and CDR2 is YNFKEQ in the germline V gene. This TCR was recovered from an adult with an advanced solid tumor such as melanoma, head and neck, liver or kidney cancer. The material sequenced was CD4+ or CD8+ T cells sorted from blood, taken in a trial of the OX40 agonist ivuxolimab. The chain employs TRBV4-2 and TRBJ1-2; possibly TRBD1 for D (5 bases). The CDR3 DNA reads TGTGCCAGCAGCTCAAGTACGGGGGTGCCTAACTATGGCTACACCTTC. The encoded protein is CASSSSTGVPNYGYTF.